Presented here are 31 T cell receptor beta chains from one specimen sequenced in a study of cytomegalovirus exposure and HLA in healthy donors. The PCR was carried out with 60 Vbeta primers and 13 Jbeta primers. Method: immunoSEQ multiplex PCR; TCRdb's copy keeps in-frame clones and lacks some. The data contain approximately 180,000 clones, roughly four fifths of them singletons. The material sequenced was PBMCs. The receptor set was obtained from a woman aged 30 to 39 in good health and CMV-seronegative.

This clone showed up just a few times. The V and J genes are TRBV6-5 and TRBJ2-7; TRBD1 matches 9 bases. V lost 2 bases and J lost 2; bases outside the gene matches: 1. Germline CDR1 is MNHEY and CDR2 is SVGAGI. This CDR3 is built from 14 residues. CDR3 residues: CASSYRTGAYEQYF. In DNA, the CDR3 is TGTGCCAGCAGTTACCGGACAGGGGCCTACGAGCAGTACTTC.

V and J are TRBV9 and TRBJ2-3; TRBD2 aligns across 11 bases. Germline V gives CDR1 SGDLS, CDR2 YYNGEE. V shed 3 bases and J 1 base; nucleotides not matched to a gene: 4. CDR3 size: 16 residues. The CDR3 DNA reads as TGTGCCAGCAGCGCACCGGGACTAGCGGGCACAGATACGCAGTATTTT. Protein: CASSAPGLAGTDTQYF.

This sequence joins TRBV29-1 and TRBJ1-3; the D is unclear. The CDR3 runs to 12 residues. From germline, CDR1 is SQVTM and CDR2 ANQGSEA. Trimming pared 4 bases from V and 4 bases from J, leaving 8 bases between. In DNA, the CDR3 is TGCAGCGTTGTGAGCCCCGGAAACACCATATATTTT. It encodes CSVVSPGNTIYF.

The CDR3 sequence: CASSQDRDYGYTF. CDR3 sequence (DNA): TGTGCCAGCTCACAGGACAGGGACTATGGCTACACCTTC. The chain couples TRBV18 to TRBJ1-2, with TRBD1 identical over 8 bases. The ends lost 4 bases at V and 3 bases at J; junction bases unmatched: 1. Germline CDR1 KGHSH, CDR2 LQKENI. The CDR3 is 13 residues long.

With regard to this clone: The conserved closing phenylalanine or tryptophan is absent in this CDR3, likely reflecting a read error. The rearrangement uses TRBV6-5 and TRBJ2-7, with a weak D call TRBD1 (6 bases). The CDR3 totals 13 residues. Trimming removed 2 bases from V and 4 bases from J, with 9 bases in between. Germline CDR1 MNHEY, CDR2 SVGAGI. The CDR3 loop is CASSYIQGYEQYL. CDR3 DNA sequence: TGTGCCAGCAGTTACATTCAGGGGTACGAGCAGTACCTC.

This rearrangement joins TRBV28 to TRBJ2-7; TRBD2 matches at 12 bases. The V and J ends lost 8 bases and 5 bases, in that order; junction bases with no gene match: 13. The CDR3 runs 16 residues. Germline V lookup: CDR1 MDHEN, CDR2 SYDVKM. For the CDR3, the DNA is TGTGCCAGCGCCAGCCCCGGGACTAGCGGGTGGGACGAGCAGTACTTC. Translated, it gives CASASPGTSGWDEQYF.

This chain uses TRBV11-2 with TRBJ2-7, with 11 bases lining up with TRBD2. With 1 base clipped from V and 6 bases from J, the junction kept 5 bases outside the gene matches. In germline, CDR1 is SGHAT, CDR2 FQNNGV. CDR3 length: 15 amino acids. CDR3 in amino acids: CASSLVLAGGIEQYF. The CDR3 DNA is TGTGCCAGCAGCTTAGTGCTAGCGGGAGGTATCGAGCAGTACTTC.

The chain carries TRBV9 and TRBJ2-5; 10 bases agree with TRBD1. Looked up from germline, CDR1 is SGDLS and CDR2 is YYNGEE. The CDR3 sequence is 20 residues long. V was pared by 4 bases and J by 2 bases, with 20 bases of the junction left unmatched. This CDR3 reads CASSPGGWGQGRWGQETQYF. In nucleotides, the CDR3 is TGTGCCAGCAGCCCCGGGGGGTGGGGACAGGGGAGGTGGGGGCAAGAGACCCAGTACTTC.

This chain links TRBV5-5 with TRBJ1-2; 9 bases are a match to TRBD1. The ends lost 2 bases at V and 3 bases at J; junction bases unmatched: 8. Germline values: CDR1 SGHKS, CDR2 YYEKEE (reference sequence). The length of the CDR3 is 16 residues. CDR3 coding DNA: TGTGCCAGCAGCTTTCAACGGAGGACAGGGGACTATGGCTACACCTTC. Amino acids: CASSFQRRTGDYGYTF.

CDR3 sequence: CASSSRFGGGMGEQFF. The CDR3, as DNA: TGTGCCAGCAGCTCCCGCTTTGGGGGAGGGATGGGTGAGCAGTTCTTC. The rearrangement links TRBV7-2 to TRBJ2-1, with 7 nucleotides matching TRBD2. The germline gives CDR1 SGHTA, CDR2 FQGNSA. Trimming at V came to 4 bases and at J to 9 bases, leaving 15 bases not matched to a gene. This CDR3 region has 16 residues.

The rearrangement links TRBV5-5 to TRBJ2-5; 9 bases align to TRBD2. The CDR3 is 17 residues long. V shed 4 bases, J shed 5 bases, and the junction held 15 bases outside the gene matches. Germline CDR1 reads SGHKS; CDR2 reads YYEKEE (reference sequence). The CDR3 DNA follows: TGTGCCAGCAGCCCGCCCCCTGGCGGGGGGGCTGGGGAGACCCAGTACTTC. Translating it yields CASSPPPGGGAGETQYF.

The V and J genes are TRBV6-5 and TRBJ2-7, with D possibly matching TRBD1 (7 bases). This CDR3 is built from 13 residues. Between the trimmed V and J ends, which lost 10 bases and 2 bases, there was a span of 15 bases. Germline CDR1 reads MNHEY; CDR2 reads SVGAGI. The CDR3 protein is CATRAGGTYEQYF. Written as DNA, the CDR3 is TGTGCCACCCGGGCAGGGGGGACCTACGAGCAGTACTTC.

V is TRBV28 and J is TRBJ1-2, with a tentative D call TRBD1 (5 bases). CDR3 length equals 18 residues. Germline V gives CDR1 MDHEN, CDR2 SYDVKM. Trimming took off 1 base at V and 6 bases at J, with 24 bases between the two ends. CDR3 bases: TGTGCCAGCAGTTTATATCGATCGTGGGCGGGGGAGAAAAATGGCTACACCTTC. It encodes CASSLYRSWAGEKNGYTF.

The V call is TRBV2, the J call TRBJ1-1, with 8 bases aligning to TRBD1. V was pared by 5 bases and J by 0 bases, with 11 bases of the junction left unmatched. This CDR3 spans 17 amino acids. Germline V gene sequence: CDR1 SNHLY, CDR2 FYNNEI. This CDR3 reads CASSYSGTGVMNTEAFF. In DNA form, the CDR3 reads TGTGCCAGCAGTTACTCCGGGACAGGAGTAATGAACACTGAAGCTTTCTTT. Looking up the rest from reference TRBV2 and TRBJ1-1 gives the full variable domain: EPEVTQTPSHQVTQMGQEVILRCVPISNHLYFYWYRQILGQKVEFLVSFYNNEISEKSEIFDDQFSVERPDGSNFTLKIRSTKLEDSAMYFCASSYSGTGVMNTEAFFGQGTRLTVV.

V usage is TRBV6-1 and J usage is TRBJ1-5, with a possible D match to TRBD1 (6 bases). This CDR3 contains 15 residues. The germline V gene has CDR1 MNHNS and CDR2 SASEGT. V dropped 6 bases and J dropped 0 bases, with 12 bases sitting between them. CDR3 nucleotides: TGTGCCAGCAGACAGGGATACAATAGCAATCAGCCCCAGCATTTT. Translating it yields CASRQGYNSNQPQHF.

A word on this clone: The junction departs from the called germline gene at one end, perhaps through a read error. The chain recombines TRBV7-9 with TRBJ2-6, with D perhaps matching TRBD1 (5 bases). The germline V gene encodes CDR1 SEHNR and CDR2 FQNEAQ (reference sequence). This CDR3 contains 17 residues. The CDR3 bases are TGTGCCAGCAGCCTGTACGGCAGTCCCTCTGGGGCCAACGGCCTGACTTTC. Translating gives CASSLYGSPSGANGLTF.

This rearrangement joins TRBV21-1 to TRBJ2-2; whether TRBD1, the table's D call, matches the DNA was not checked. TRBV21-1 is classified as a pseudogene. The CDR3 covers 16 residues. The CDR3 DNA reads TGTGCCAGCAGCACGACGACAGGGGGAGGTACCGGGGAGCTGTTTTTT. Translating it yields CASSTTTGGGTGELFF.

The chain joins TRBV11-2 to TRBJ2-7, with unresolved D. The germline V and J ends were trimmed by 6 bases and 2 bases, with 14 bases remaining between them. CDR3 length: 14 amino acids. CDR1 SGHAT and CDR2 FQNNGV come from the germline V gene. The CDR3 nucleotides read TGTGCCAGCAGTCCCCTCGGCGGCACCTACGAGCAGTACTTC. This translates into CASSPLGGTYEQYF. The full variable domain, in which reference TRBV11-2 and TRBJ2-7 provide the parts outside the CDR3, is EAGVAQSPRYKIIEKRQSVAFWCNPISGHATLYWYQQILGQGPKLLIQFQNNGVVDDSQLPKDRFSAERLKGVDSTLKIQPAKLEDSAVYLCASSPLGGTYEQYFGPGTRLTVT.

The chain combines TRBV18 with TRBJ1-2; D perhaps matches TRBD1 (5 bases). V was trimmed by 0 bases and J by 8 bases, leaving 7 bases between them. The CDR3 totals 12 residues. Germline assignment: CDR1 KGHSH and CDR2 LQKENI. CDR3 DNA: TGTGCCAGCTCACCACCGTGGGGCGGCTACACCTTC. It specifies CASSPPWGGYTF.

This chain connects TRBV28 to TRBJ1-5; D is uncertain. The CDR3 consists of 16 residues. Germline CDR1 is MDHEN and CDR2 is SYDVKM. V lost 2 bases, J lost 4 bases, and 15 bases lay in between. The CDR3 bases are TGTGCCAGCAGTTTACCCCCAGGCCCCCTTAATCAGCCCCAGCATTTT. Encoded protein: CASSLPPGPLNQPQHF.

The V and J genes are TRBV4-1 and TRBJ2-1; 9 bases map to TRBD1. In germline, CDR1 is MGHRA, CDR2 YSYEKL. V trimming: 5 bases; J trimming: 1 base; junction bases outside the gene matches: 3. The CDR3 has 15 amino acids. In DNA form, the CDR3 reads TGCGCCAGCAGCAACGACAGGGGGTCCTACAATGAGCAGTTCTTC. It is translated as CASSNDRGSYNEQFF.

This chain links TRBV6-6 with TRBJ2-7; TRBD1 is a possible D gene (8 bases). From germline, CDR1 is MNHNY and CDR2 SVGAGI (reference sequence). V was pared by 5 bases and J by 5 bases, with 16 bases between. The CDR3 consists of 14 residues. CDR3 DNA sequence: TGTGCCAGCAGTCCCACAGGGGGGGGCCACGAGCAGTACTTC. As protein: CASSPTGGGHEQYF.

This chain connects TRBV4-2 to TRBJ2-1, with D possibly matching TRBD1 (6 bases). V dropped 0 bases and J dropped 9 bases, with 18 bases sitting between them. This CDR3 contains 16 residues. The germline gives CDR1 LGHNA, CDR2 YNFKEQ. In nucleotides, the CDR3 is TGTGCCAGCAGCCAAGAAAGTAGCTCCAGAGGGGGTGAGCAGTTCTTC. This codes for CASSQESSSRGGEQFF.

The chain is built from TRBV7-2 and TRBJ1-2, with D possibly being TRBD1 (5 bases). Deletions cut 2 bases from V and 8 bases from J, with 12 bases between. Germline V lookup: CDR1 SGHTA, CDR2 FQGNSA. The length of the CDR3 is 13 residues. This CDR3 is CASSLQGLVGYTF. The CDR3 bases are TGTGCCAGCAGCTTACAGGGTTTAGTAGGCTACACCTTC.

The rearrangement links TRBV4-1 to TRBJ2-1; TRBD2 matches 9 bases. V dropped 1 base and J dropped 4; count of bases not matched to a gene: 8. This CDR3 is built from 17 residues. CDR1 and CDR2 (germline): MGHRA, YSYEKL. The CDR3 region has the DNA TGCGCCAGCAGCCAAGGCGGTGGACTAGCGCGGTACAATGAGCAGTTCTTC. It translates to CASSQGGGLARYNEQFF.

The V call is TRBV18, the J call TRBJ1-6; 8 bases line up with TRBD1. The germline gives CDR1 KGHSH, CDR2 LQKENI. CDR3 length: 13 amino acids. V lost 3 bases to trimming and J lost 8 bases; unmatched junction nucleotides: 0. The CDR3 bases are TGTGCCAGCTCACCGACAGGGGATTCACCCCTCCACTTT. This codes for CASSPTGDSPLHF.

The chain carries TRBV28 and TRBJ2-7; 9 nucleotides match TRBD1. The trim removed 11 bases at V and 2 bases at J, leaving 7 bases unmatched. The CDR3 extends over 13 amino acids. Germline CDR1 reads MDHEN; CDR2 reads SYDVKM. CDR3 sequence reads: CAGVGQGTYEQYF. The CDR3 bases are TGTGCCGGAGTTGGACAGGGGACCTACGAGCAGTACTTC.

This chain links TRBV28 with TRBJ1-2; 7 bases agree with TRBD1. V dropped 4 bases and J dropped 4; count of bases not matched to a gene: 12. Germline CDR1 is MDHEN and CDR2 is SYDVKM. The CDR3 sequence is 16 residues long. The CDR3 sequence: CASSSYDWDSPYGYTF. CDR3 nucleotide sequence: TGTGCCAGCAGTTCCTACGACTGGGACAGCCCCTATGGCTACACCTTC.

The CDR3 loop is CASSIDRGLAGVRQFF. CDR3 DNA sequence: TGTGCCAGTAGTATAGATAGGGGACTAGCGGGAGTACGGCAGTTCTTC. The J gene is TRBJ2-1, the V gene TRBV19, with 14 bases fitting TRBD2. This CDR3 contains 16 residues. V lost 0 bases to trimming and J lost 12 bases; unmatched junction nucleotides: 7. CDR1 is LNHDA and CDR2 is SQIVND in the germline V gene (reference sequence).

The V call is TRBV7-3, the J call TRBJ2-3; D might be TRBD2 (5 bases). Trimming took off 2 bases at V and 2 bases at J, with 14 bases between the two ends. The germline CDR1 and CDR2 sequences are SGHTA and FQGTGA. The CDR3 runs 16 residues. In DNA form, the CDR3 reads TGTGCCAGCAGCTTAGGGGTAGCGAAGCTCACAGATACGCAGTATTTT. Its protein is CASSLGVAKLTDTQYF.

The chain has TRBV10-3 and TRBJ2-5, with D perhaps TRBD1 (6 bases). The end of the DNA aligns better with TRBJ2-7, so the J call may be wrong. Germline V gives CDR1 ENHRY, CDR2 SYGVKD. The CDR3 is 14 amino acids. Here the CDR3 reads CAISDSDRSYEQYF. CDR3 nucleotide sequence: TGTGCCATCAGTGATTCAGACAGGTCCTACGAGCAGTACTTC.